A single TCR beta chain is shown here with its context. Antigen specificity is unknown. The data are from a study of cytomegalovirus exposure and HLA in healthy donors. The study's findings and limits: Reportedly, a later analysis found an Asian-associated ancestry cluster had fewer N-insertions than the approximately 670-donor mean. Reports state that TCR beta sequences accurately predicted most subjects' HLA-A and HLA-B alleles. The investigators catalogued about 170 TCR beta chains as cytomegalovirus-associated.

The PCR employed 60 Vbeta primers together with 13 Jbeta primers. Repertoires were generated with immunoSEQ multiplex PCR, while TCRdb's copy carries only in-frame clones and drops some. In the table there are about 70,000 clones, roughly 85% of which are singletons. CDR1 and CDR2 from the germline V gene are SEHNR and FQNEAQ (reference sequence). V lost 5 bases to trimming and J lost 6 bases, with 22 bases between them. This CDR3 contains 16 residues. The sequencing sample was made of PBMCs. This TCR was sampled from a woman in her 30s in good health and CMV-seronegative. The chain carries TRBV7-9 and TRBJ2-5; D perhaps matches TRBD2 (6 bases). The CDR3 nucleotides are TGTGCCAGCAGCCAGACTAGTTTGGGAGTTCAGAAGACCCAGTACTTC. As protein: CASSQTSLGVQKTQYF.